The clone carrying this TCR beta chain turned up a few times. The sample belongs to a study of blood T cell repertoires in COVID-19. Study information: COVID-19 samples from acute and convalescent phases originated in the United States, Italy and Spain. PBMCs, B-cell-depleted T cells, or T cells were the source of the cDNA or gDNA that made up the material.

Original data processing: Amplification of reference gene primers provided the estimated nucleated cell counts. Using immunoSEQ multiplex PCR, the repertoire was profiled, and TCRdb retains in-frame clones only, with some absent. V, J and clone size are taken as reported in that table, and D and trimming were inferred from the DNA itself. In the table there are under 250,000 clones, roughly 84% of which are singletons. The clonotype comes from a man aged 35 to 55 with acute or convalescent COVID-19. Sample: peripheral blood.

CDR3 loop: CSAARFGYTF. The CDR3, as DNA: TGCAGTGCAGCGCGGTTTGGCTACACCTTC. The chain employs TRBV20-1 and TRBJ1-2, with no clear D. V was shortened by 6 bases and J by 7 bases, with 9 bases between the two germline ends. The CDR3 spans 10 residues. CDR1 is DFQATT and CDR2 is SNEGSKA in the germline V gene (reference sequence).